This T cell receptor beta chain came from a study of neurological immune-mediated disorders. TCRdb called the 5' RACE reads again in MiXCR, with one record for every CDR3 protein. The sample lists around 65,000 distinct CDR3 sequences, roughly 4.9% occurring once. CDR1 and CDR2 from the germline V gene are ENHRY and SYGVKD. This CDR3 contains 12 residues. Trimming left V 3 bases short and J 7 bases short, with 10 bases between. This clonotype was observed many times. The origin of this receptor is a human donor with multiple sclerosis. The donor label of this sample is uncertain. The sequencing sample was made of PBMCs. V gene TRBV10-3 combines with J gene TRBJ2-7, with D possibly matching TRBD2 (5 bases). The CDR3 spells CAISERGGEQYF. The CDR3 nucleotides read TGTGCCATCAGTGAAAGAGGCGGGGAGCAGTACTTC.